This is a list of T cell receptor beta chains from one sample in a study of regulatory T cells in long-lasting Graves disease. Using its own MiXCR run on the multiplex PCR reads, TCRdb lists one record per CDR3 protein. The table records over 400,000 distinct CDR3 sequences, approximately 15% of them present only once. This sample also appeared in a second study, on T cells in Graves' hyperthyroidism and ophthalmopathy.

The sequencing here drew on peripheral blood mononuclear cells (PBMCs), taken at new diagnosis, from a patient treated with antithyroid drugs. The receptors derive from a woman aged 50 to 60 with Graves disease. Each CDR3 is given with its conserved first and last residue. D genes are given only for firm matches. Size tells how often a clone was seen (once, few, many) or the class of an expanded clone, and some rows leave it out.

CDR3,DNA,size,V,J,D
CASSDTGRTEAFF,TGTGCCAGCAGCGACACAGGGAGAACTGAAGCTTTCTTT,few,TRBV9,TRBJ1-1,NA
CASSFDYGYTF,TGTGCCAGCAGTTTCGACTATGGCTACACCTTC,many,TRBV12-3/TRBV12-4,TRBJ1-2,NA
CASNELGNTGELFF,TGTGCCAGCAACGAACTAGGAAACACCGGGGAGCTGTTTTTT,many,TRBV2,TRBJ2-2,NA
CSASRPGTENIQYF,TGCAGTGCTAGTAGGCCGGGGACCGAAAACATTCAGTACTTC,NA,TRBV20-1,TRBJ2-4,NA
CSATGTGGTDTQYF,TGCAGTGCCACCGGGACAGGGGGGACAGATACGCAGTATTTT,many,TRBV20-1,TRBJ2-3,TRBD1
CASSHPRPGQGEKTGANVLTF,TGTGCCAGCAGCCATCCCCGACCGGGACAGGGGGAGAAAACGGGGGCCAACGTCCTGACTTTC,NA,TRBV7-9,TRBJ2-6,TRBD1
CASSQGGADNEQFF,TGCGCCAGCAGCCAAGGAGGTGCGGACAATGAGCAGTTCTTC,many,TRBV3-1,TRBJ2-1,NA
CAWSGTGEPDTQYF,TGTGCCTGGAGTGGGACAGGCGAGCCAGATACGCAGTATTTT,few,TRBV30,TRBJ2-3,TRBD1
CASSSGQTNYEQYF,TGCGCCAGCAGCTCTGGACAGACAAACTACGAGCAGTACTTC,many,TRBV5-1,TRBJ2-7,NA
CASSLRTSGRFANNEQFF,TGCGCCAGCAGCTTACGGACTAGCGGGAGATTCGCAAACAATGAGCAGTTCTTC,many,TRBV5-1,TRBJ2-1,TRBD2
CASSLWDRSGEQYF,TGTGCCAGCAGTCTCTGGGACAGATCGGGCGAGCAGTACTTC,many,TRBV27,TRBJ2-7,TRBD1
CASSLDGIGNYEQYF,TGTGCCAGCAGCTTAGATGGAATAGGGAACTACGAGCAGTACTTC,many,TRBV11-2,TRBJ2-7,NA
CSALRDRNEKLFF,TGCAGCGCTCTCCGGGACCGTAATGAAAAACTGTTTTTT,few,TRBV29-1,TRBJ1-4,NA
CASSLLTGGAYEQYF,TGTGCCAGCAGTTTACTAACAGGGGGCGCTTACGAGCAGTACTTC,many,TRBV27,TRBJ2-7,TRBD1
CASSYVRDRGLNYGYTF,TGTGCCAGCAGTTACGTCCGGGACAGGGGCCTTAACTATGGCTACACCTTC,many,TRBV6-5,TRBJ1-2,TRBD1
CASSQPLGTLDTEAFF,TGCGCCAGCAGCCAACCCTTAGGGACACTCGACACTGAAGCTTTCTTT,few,TRBV4-1,TRBJ1-1,NA
CASSPGRWNTEAFF,TGTGCCAGCAGCCCTGGACGCTGGAACACTGAAGCTTTCTTT,many,TRBV3-1,TRBJ1-1,NA
CASSLGPTGVYNEQFF,TGCGCCAGCAGCTTGGGGCCGACAGGGGTGTACAATGAGCAGTTCTTC,NA,TRBV5-1,TRBJ2-1,TRBD1